The subject of this entry is one T cell receptor (beta chain). Only a few counts were recorded for this clonotype. There is no known antigen for this receptor. Nothing much larger sits one base from this clone, and base qualities are not available. This sample was taken from a study of spatial heterogeneity in lung cancer (dated by TCRdb to about 2019). Regarding the study in general: More beta-chain than alpha-chain transcripts were consistently detected, likely reflecting higher beta-chain transcript abundance. In the raw uncorrected reads, each unique combination of TCR and UMI appeared more than ten times on average. TCR alpha and beta repertoires were quantitatively compared across multiple tumor regions, matched nontumor lung and blood in non-small cell lung cancer. Nonsynonymous mutation counts, determined by whole-exome sequencing of tumor tissue, were related to features of the TCR repertoire. At surgery, 200 or so tumor regions, roughly 62 matched nontumor lung samples and 45 to 60 PBMC samples were TCR-sequenced for both alpha and beta chains.

The CDR3 numbers 11 residues from cysteine through phenylalanine. CDR3 DNA only is kept here, 33 bases in frame from base 1. The germline ends are 1 base apart after V is trimmed by 1 base and J by 1 base. Sequences DFQATT (CDR1) and SNEGSKA (CDR2) are obtained from the germline V gene (reference sequence). Interpreted using the paper, the time point label stands for: sample taken at primary tumor resection. Without any cell sorting, TCR sequencing was performed on whole RNA extracted either from tumor and nontumor lung tissue or from cryopreserved PBMC samples. The donors were 72 patients from the lung TRACERx cohort who had early-stage, untreated non-small cell lung cancer. Only patients for whom sufficient RNA was available from at least two tumor regions were selected for TCR sequencing. The receptor library was made with 5' RACE. Sequenced on a NextSeq 500. In the TCR library protocol, a unique molecular identifier was attached to each TCR cDNA molecule so that PCR and sequencing errors could be corrected. In the authors' own workflow: TCR identification, UMI-based error correction and CDR3 extraction were performed with Decombinator tools. TCRs above a frequency of 2 per 1,000, corresponding to the top 1% of the tumor frequency distribution, were defined as expanded. Renyi diversity was computed with the R vegan package after each repertoire had been subsampled 100 times to 5,000 TCRs. CDR3 similarity networks were built from amino acid triplet string-kernel similarity, connecting CDR3s with pairwise similarity above 0.82. The raw public data were reprocessed by TCRdb itself: fastp quality trimming at Q25, MiXCR clonotype calling, in-frame beta chains only. All rows with the same CDR3 protein become a single entry with the most common DNA and genes. TCRdb, not the authors, supplied the V and J calls. The sample has 10,000 to 12,000 distinct CDR3 sequences on record, roughly 6% of them singletons. Roughly 30% of the sample is taken by the ten largest.

Findings and caveats that apply to the study as a whole: Confirming at a functional level the hypothesis that regional TCRs recognize regional mutations was considered to require additional single-cell paired TCR alpha and beta sequencing. Ubiquitous expanded tumor TCRs were found in blood more often at tumor resection than at routine follow-up.

The starting material was PBMCs, obtained at surgery. The V and J genes are TRBV20-1 and TRBJ1-1; the D gene is unclear. This sequence was found in a male donor with early-stage non-small cell lung cancer. The CDR3 reads CSARGNTEAFF. The DNA is as follows: TGCAGTGCTAGAGGGAACACTGAAGCTTTCTTT.